The present T cell receptor (beta chain) was sequenced within a study of blood T cell repertoires in COVID-19. Sequenced by immunoSEQ multiplex PCR; TCRdb stores in-frame clones only, minus some. The table has 220,000 or so clones, approximately 86% seen once. The V gene end was trimmed by 6 bases and the J gene end by 7 bases; junction bases not matched to a gene: 7. Germline CDR1 and CDR2: KGHDR and SFDVKD. There are 14 residues in the CDR3. The sequence came from a woman aged 50 to 60 with acute COVID-19. The material sequenced was PBMCs or T cells enriched from blood (not recorded which). The J gene is TRBJ2-1, the V gene TRBV24-1; 8 nucleotides align to TRBD1. The CDR3 DNA reads TGTGCCACCAGTCCCCCGACAGGGGTTAATGAGCAGTTCTTC. Protein: CATSPPTGVNEQFF.